Presented here are 32 T cell receptor beta chains from one specimen sequenced in a study of blood T cells in healthy people across ages. Primers used in a second PCR of about 7 to 11 cycles were a sample-barcoded 5' primer and a J-beta primer mix. From the 5' RACE reads, TCRdb called clonotypes with MiXCR, one entry per CDR3 protein. The sample records approximately 810,000 distinct CDR3 sequences, 29% being singletons. Material: blood. The receptors were sampled from a woman of 80 years or more in good health.

This chain links TRBV14 with TRBJ1-2; no clear D gene. The V and J ends lost 1 base and 3 bases respectively, with 6 bases between them. Germline assignment: CDR1 SGHDN and CDR2 FVKESK. The CDR3 is made up of 13 amino acids. DNA for the CDR3: TGTGCCAGCAGCCAAGTCTATTACTATGGCTACACCTTC. The encoded protein is CASSQVYYYGYTF.

This clonotype was counted ten times or more. The rearrangement joins TRBV2 to TRBJ2-5; tentative D call: TRBD2 (7 bases). The CDR3 contains 14 residues. V was pared by 6 bases and J by 5 bases, with 16 bases between. Germline values: CDR1 SNHLY, CDR2 FYNNEI. CDR3 DNA sequence: TGTGCCAGCAGGGTAATGGGGGGGCAGGAGACCCAGTACTTC. Encoded protein: CASRVMGGQETQYF.

V and J are TRBV9 and TRBJ2-2; no clear D. Germline V gene lookup returns CDR1 SGDLS and CDR2 YYNGEE. V was shortened by 0 bases and J by 0 bases, with 9 bases between the two germline ends. The CDR3 spans 16 residues. In DNA form, the CDR3 reads TGTGCCAGCAGCGTAGGAGGCGGTCCGAACACCGGGGAGCTGTTTTTT. Protein product: CASSVGGGPNTGELFF. Filled out from reference TRBV9 and TRBJ2-2, the complete variable domain reads DSGVTQTPKHLITATGQRVTLRCSPRSGDLSVYWYQQSLDQGLQFLIQYYNGEERAKGNILERFSAQQFPDLHSELNLSSLELGDSALYFCASSVGGGPNTGELFFGEGSRLTVL.

This clonotype was seen ten or more times. The chain couples TRBV7-2 to TRBJ2-7; perhaps TRBD2 as D (5 bases). CDR3 size: 15 residues. V was shortened by 1 base and J by 2 bases, with 12 bases between the two germline ends. The germline V gene encodes CDR1 SGHTA and CDR2 FQGNSA. The DNA for the CDR3 is TGTGCCAGCAGCTTAGGGCTAGGCGGGCCCTACGAGCAGTACTTC. Amino acids: CASSLGLGGPYEQYF.

The V and J genes are TRBV6-5 and TRBJ1-6; the D is unclear. This CDR3 comprises 17 residues. V lost 0 bases and J 9 bases, leaving 18 bases between the germline ends. Germline CDR1 is MNHEY and CDR2 is SVGAGI. As DNA, the CDR3 is TGTGCCAGCAGTTACTCGATGCGATCTCCATCGGGTTCACCCCTCCACTTT. Amino acids: CASSYSMRSPSGSPLHF.

In this sample, this clonotype turned up many times. The rearrangement uses TRBV9 and TRBJ2-1, with D uncertain. The CDR3 extends over 14 amino acids. The germline gives CDR1 SGDLS, CDR2 YYNGEE. Trimming cost V 3 bases and J 5 bases, with 12 bases left between them. The CDR3: CASSGTLLDNEQFF. CDR3 bases: TGTGCCAGCAGCGGTACCCTTTTGGACAATGAGCAGTTCTTC.

Comment on this clonotype: A much bigger clone sits one base away, suggesting this may be a read error. V and J are TRBV3-1 and TRBJ2-1; D is uncertain. Germline V CDR1 and CDR2: LGHDT, YNNKEL (reference sequence). V was pared by 7 bases and J by 4 bases, with 11 bases between. This CDR3 region has 13 residues. The CDR3 nucleotides are TGTGCCAGCACCCGCTTAAGATACAATGAGCAGTTCTTC. Residues: CASTRLRYNEQFF.

Remarks on this clonotype: At one end the junction does not follow the germline gene, possibly because of a read error. The chain combines TRBV7-3 with TRBJ2-6; tentatively, D is TRBD1 (5 bases). The CDR3 spans 16 residues. Germline V CDR1 and CDR2: SGHTA, FQGTGA. For the CDR3, the DNA is TGTGCCAGCAGCCCCTTTTTGAACTCTGGGGCCAACGTCCAGACTTTC. Translated, it gives CASSPFLNSGANVQTF.

In this sample, this clonotype turned up once. With a much larger clone just one base away, this may be a read error. V is TRBV9 and J is TRBJ2-3; weak D call: TRBD1 (5 bases). CDR1 SGDLS and CDR2 YYNGEE come from the germline V gene. V lost 2 bases and J lost 2, with 15 bases in between. This CDR3 has 16 amino acids. CDR3: CASSVGLLKATDTQYF. The CDR3 DNA is TGTGCCAGCAGCGTGGGGCTTTTGAAAGCCACAGATACGCAGTATTTT.

Note on this clonotype: This may be a read error: a much more frequent sequence differs by one nucleotide. The genes are TRBV11-2 and TRBJ2-1; 10 bases fit TRBD2. J lost 7 bases, V lost 5 bases, and 11 bases had no gene match. The CDR3 covers 16 residues. The germline V gene has CDR1 SGHAT and CDR2 FQNNGV. This CDR3 reads CASSTRRAGGPNEQFF. DNA for the CDR3: TGTGCCAGCAGCACCAGACGAGCGGGGGGGCCAAATGAGCAGTTCTTC.

The J gene is TRBJ1-6, the V gene TRBV28; 7 nucleotides agree with TRBD1. Trimming took 6 bases from V and 4 from J; bases not matched to a gene: 3. CDR1 and CDR2 from the germline V gene are MDHEN and SYDVKM. The CDR3 consists of 14 residues. CDR3 nucleotides: TGTGCCAGCAGGACGGGACAGTATAATTCACCCCTCCACTTT. Translated, it gives CASRTGQYNSPLHF.

The chain carries TRBV11-3 and TRBJ2-1; D assignment may be TRBD1 or TRBD2 (5 bases each). The CDR3 is 14 amino acids. Germline CDR1 SGHNT, CDR2 YENEEA. Deletions cut 4 bases from V and 9 bases from J, with 16 bases between. The CDR3 loop is CASSSRDGEPEQFF. CDR3 nucleotides: TGTGCCAGCAGCTCCCGGGACGGGGAACCTGAGCAGTTCTTC.

This clonotype was seen ten or more times. The rearrangement links TRBV6-2 or TRBV6-3 to TRBJ2-7; 9 nucleotides align to TRBD1. V dropped 5 bases and J dropped 4; count of bases not matched to a gene: 15. Looked up from germline, CDR1 is MNHEY and CDR2 is SVGEGT. The CDR3 contains 17 residues. The CDR3: CASSNRPHHRGLYEQYF. The CDR3 bases are TGTGCCAGCAGTAACCGACCTCATCACAGGGGGCTTTACGAGCAGTACTTC.

Worth noting for this clonotype: The junction does not match germline at one end; this may be a read error. Here the CDR3 DNA reads TGTACCAGCAGTAACCGGGGAAATGAGCAGTACTTC. Amino acid sequence: CTSSNRGNEQYF. The rearrangement uses TRBV2 and TRBJ2-7; weak D call: TRBD2 (5 bases). The germline gives CDR1 SNHLY, CDR2 FYNNEI. The CDR3 consists of 12 residues.

This clonotype was detected many times. V and J are TRBV7-2 and TRBJ1-2; D is unclear. The V gene lost 4 bases and the J gene lost 4 bases, with 7 bases spanning the gap. CDR3 size: 12 residues. Germline loops: CDR1 SGHTA, CDR2 FQGNSA. This CDR3 reads CASSSDVYGYTF. The CDR3 DNA sequence: TGTGCCAGCAGCTCTGATGTCTATGGCTACACCTTC.

The table lists this clonotype with a few counts. A much larger clone differs by one base, so this may be a read error. The chain employs TRBV4-3 and TRBJ2-1; D is possibly TRBD2 (5 bases). Trimming took off 0 bases at V and 8 bases at J, with 8 bases between the two ends. The germline gives CDR1 LGHNA, CDR2 YSLEER. CDR3 length: 13 amino acids. CDR3 sequence (DNA): TGCGCCAGCAGCCAAGAGTGGCGGGATGAGCAGTTCTTC. Protein sequence: CASSQEWRDEQFF.

This clonotype has at least ten counts. In DNA form, the CDR3 reads TGCAGTGCAAAGCGGGGGGCCAAGCAGTTCTTC. Translated: CSAKRGAKQFF. The V and J genes are TRBV20-1 and TRBJ2-1; 9 bases agree with TRBD2. In germline, CDR1 is DFQATT, CDR2 SNEGSKA (reference sequence). The CDR3 has 11 residues. V was pared by 6 bases and J by 11 bases, with 5 bases of the junction left unmatched.

This clonotype was seen at least ten times. The chain is built from TRBV20-1 and TRBJ1-2; 9 positions agree with TRBD1. Looked up from germline, CDR1 is DFQATT and CDR2 is SNEGSKA (reference sequence). V dropped 0 bases and J dropped 8; count of bases not matched to a gene: 22. This CDR3 is 19 amino acids long. CDR3 nucleotides: TGCAGTGCTAGAGATACTATTAAACCCCCCCGGACAGGGGTTGGCGGCTACACCTTC. Translation: CSARDTIKPPRTGVGGYTF.

Many counts were recorded for this clonotype. V and J are TRBV10-3 and TRBJ2-5; D is undetermined. This CDR3 region has 13 residues. With 7 bases removed from V and 5 bases from J, the gap between germline ends came to 14 bases. The germline CDR1 and CDR2 sequences are ENHRY and SYGVKD. CDR3 sequence (DNA): TGTGCCATCACCGACCCCGGGCGGGAGACCCAGTACTTC. Translation gives CAITDPGRETQYF.

This clonotype was recorded at least ten times. This rearrangement joins TRBV7-2 to TRBJ2-7, with D uncertain. The V end was cut by 2 bases, the J end by 5 bases, with 10 bases between. CDR3 length: 13 amino acids. CDR1 is SGHTA, CDR2 FQGNSA, per germline. CDR3 protein: CASSLLPGHEQYF. In DNA form, the CDR3 reads TGTGCCAGCAGCTTATTACCGGGCCACGAGCAGTACTTC.

The gene calls are TRBV12-3 or TRBV12-4 and TRBJ2-3, with a tentative D call TRBD2 (5 bases). Trimming left V 6 bases short and J 2 bases short, with 18 bases between. The CDR3 is 16 amino acids. This CDR3 reads CASRLRGGISTDTQYF. CDR3 in DNA: TGTGCCAGCAGATTACGGGGTGGGATTTCCACAGATACGCAGTATTTT.

A few counts support this clonotype. The J gene is TRBJ1-3, the V gene TRBV28; D remains unclear. The V gene lost 8 bases and the J gene lost 1 base, with 12 bases spanning the gap. Germline V gene lookup returns CDR1 MDHEN and CDR2 SYDVKM. The CDR3 extends over 14 amino acids. The DNA for the CDR3 is TGTGCCAGCGTATTGGCTGGGTCTGGAAACACCATATATTTT. This gives the protein CASVLAGSGNTIYF.

This clonotype was seen ten or more times. V gene TRBV10-3 combines with J gene TRBJ2-3, with 7 bases fitting TRBD1. V lost 3 bases and J lost 2; bases outside the gene matches: 8. There are 16 residues in the CDR3. The germline V gene encodes CDR1 ENHRY and CDR2 SYGVKD. The CDR3 DNA follows: TGTGCCATCAGTGAAGTGACAGGGACATCCACAGATACGCAGTATTTT. Amino acid sequence: CAISEVTGTSTDTQYF.

The chain carries TRBV9 and TRBJ2-3, with unresolved D. Germline V gene data show CDR1 as SGDLS and CDR2 as YYNGEE. The CDR3 covers 14 residues. The V end was cut by 2 bases, the J end by 2 bases, with 9 bases between. The DNA of the CDR3 is TGTGCCAGCAGCGTGGCCTTAAACACAGATACGCAGTATTTT. Its protein is CASSVALNTDTQYF.

The V gene is TRBV6-2 or TRBV6-3, the J gene TRBJ1-1; TRBD1 might be the D (6 bases). V lost 6 bases to trimming and J lost 1 base, with 12 bases between them. The CDR3 has 14 amino acids. Germline assignment: CDR1 MNHEY and CDR2 SVGEGT. The CDR3 spells CASRVGGRNTEAFF. For the CDR3, the DNA is TGTGCCAGCAGGGTGGGGGGGCGGAACACTGAAGCTTTCTTT.

This clonotype was seen ten or more times. The genes are TRBV7-9 and TRBJ2-5, with a possible D match to TRBD1 (5 bases). Deletions cut 6 bases from V and 4 bases from J, with 15 bases between. The CDR3 contains 14 residues. Germline CDR1 and CDR2: SEHNR and FQNEAQ (reference sequence). CDR3 sequence reads: CASSSGQGVETQYF. CDR3 DNA: TGTGCCAGCAGTTCCGGCCAGGGCGTAGAGACCCAGTACTTC.

V and J are TRBV20-1 and TRBJ1-2, with 8 bases fitting TRBD1. Germline V gives CDR1 DFQATT, CDR2 SNEGSKA (reference sequence). CDR3 length: 17 residues. V was pared by 5 bases and J by 4 bases, with 18 bases of the junction left unmatched. In DNA, the CDR3 is TGCAGTGCTCCTATTTTCACAGGGGGTTTGAGCCTCTATGGCTACACCTTC. This encodes CSAPIFTGGLSLYGYTF.

This clonotype was counted at least ten times. V and J are TRBV7-2 and TRBJ1-4; 8 bases line up with TRBD1. Germline CDR1 reads SGHTA; CDR2 reads FQGNSA. This CDR3 is 14 amino acids long. The V gene end was trimmed by 5 bases and the J gene end by 5 bases; junction bases not matched to a gene: 4. CDR3 sequence (DNA): TGTGCCAGCAGCGACAGGGGTGGGAATGAAAAACTGTTTTTT. Protein sequence: CASSDRGGNEKLFF.

This clonotype was detected a few times. The chain employs TRBV29-1 and TRBJ2-7; no clear D. The V and J ends lost 6 bases and 1 base respectively, with 4 bases between them. The V gene's germline CDR1 is SQVTM and CDR2 ANQGSEA. The CDR3 has 10 amino acids. The DNA for the CDR3 is TGCAGCGTCGTGTCCTACGAGCAGTACTTC. Encoded protein: CSVVSYEQYF.

This clonotype was counted between two and nine times. The genes are TRBV27 and TRBJ2-5, with a possible D match to TRBD2 (6 bases). V was pared by 6 bases and J by 0 bases, with 11 bases between. Germline V gene data show CDR1 as MNHEY and CDR2 as SMNVEV (reference sequence). The CDR3 spans 14 residues. CDR3 sequence (DNA): TGTGCCAGCAGGGGGACTCAGTACCAAGAGACCCAGTACTTC. Translated: CASRGTQYQETQYF.

Many counts were recorded for this clonotype. This chain links TRBV27 with TRBJ2-3; 10 bases are shared with TRBD2. The CDR3 is 15 amino acids. Germline CDR1 reads MNHEY; CDR2 reads SMNVEV (reference sequence). Trimming cost V 1 base and J 4 bases; bases outside gene matches: 2. CDR3 in amino acids: CASSLLSGGADTQYF. DNA of the CDR3: TGTGCCAGCAGTTTATTAAGCGGGGGGGCAGATACGCAGTATTTT.

V usage is TRBV5-1 and J usage is TRBJ2-5; tentative D call: TRBD1 (5 bases). Looked up from germline, CDR1 is SGHRS and CDR2 is YFSETQ. The CDR3 runs 14 residues. V was trimmed by 1 base and J by 2 bases, leaving 9 bases between them. CDR3 DNA: TGCGCCAGCAGCTTGATTTCAGGGCAAGAGACCCAGTACTTC. Encoded protein: CASSLISGQETQYF. The entire variable domain, with the rest obtained from reference TRBV5-1 and TRBJ2-5, is as follows: KAGVTQTPRYLIKTRGQQVTLSCSPISGHRSVSWYQQTPGQGLQFLFEYFSETQRNKGNFPGRFSGRQFSNSRSEMNVSTLELGDSALYLCASSLISGQETQYFGPGTRLLVL.